One sample yielded the 27 T cell receptor beta chains listed below, sequenced in a study of CD8 T cells in ankylosing spondylitis. Study results and limitations: Among TCR beta sequences, a motif of several highly homologous variants appeared characteristic of ankylosing spondylitis blood.

In TCRdb, the 5' RACE reads were re-called with MiXCR into one record per CDR3 protein. In the table there are over 600,000 distinct CDR3 sequences, around 17% of which are singletons. These TCRs are of unknown antigen specificity. Source material: blood, either unsorted or a sorted T cell fraction (not recorded which). These receptors originate from a male donor with ankylosing spondylitis.

This chain uses TRBV27 with TRBJ2-3, with D possibly being TRBD1 (5 bases). Trimming left V 6 bases short and J 2 bases short, with 9 bases between. The length of the CDR3 is 13 residues. Germline V gene lookup returns CDR1 MNHEY and CDR2 SMNVEV (reference sequence). Here the CDR3 reads CASRDTYTDTQYF. The CDR3 DNA follows: TGTGCCAGCAGGGACACCTACACAGATACGCAGTATTTT.

This clonotype was found a few times. The V gene is TRBV3-1, the J gene TRBJ2-1; the D gene is possibly TRBD2 (5 bases). Deletions cut 0 bases from V and 8 bases from J, with 11 bases between. Looked up from germline, CDR1 is LGHDT and CDR2 is YNNKEL (reference sequence). The CDR3 sequence is 14 residues long. The CDR3 loop is CASSQELATHEQFF. The CDR3 DNA reads as TGTGCCAGCAGCCAAGAGCTAGCTACCCATGAGCAGTTCTTC.

This clonotype was detected only a few times. This chain joins TRBV10-2 and TRBJ2-1; TRBD1 might be the D (5 bases). Germline lookup yields CDR1 WSHSY and CDR2 SAAADI. V lost 6 bases, J lost 5 bases, and 14 bases lay in between. This CDR3 region has 14 residues. Written as DNA, the CDR3 is TGCGCCAGCAGGATAATGGACACCCACAATGAGCAGTTCTTC. It encodes CASRIMDTHNEQFF.

This clonotype was seen a few times. A junction end diverges from the germline sequence, so it may reflect a read error. This chain joins TRBV12-3 or TRBV12-4 and TRBJ2-7, with 13 bases fitting TRBD2. This CDR3 comprises 15 residues. The CDR3 here is CASSLVPLAGGPSSF. The CDR3 DNA follows: TGTGCCAGCAGTTTAGTGCCACTAGCGGGAGGGCCAAGCTCCTTC.

The V call is TRBV12-3 or TRBV12-4, the J call TRBJ2-5, with D tentatively TRBD2 (5 bases). V was trimmed by 6 bases and J by 0 bases, leaving 8 bases between them. The CDR3 has 13 residues. For the CDR3, the DNA is TGTGCCAGCAGAGAGGGATACCAAGAGACCCAGTACTTC. Amino acid sequence: CASREGYQETQYF.

J is TRBJ2-6 and V is TRBV5-1; D possibly corresponds to TRBD1 (5 bases). The CDR3 loop spans 16 amino acids. Between the trimmed V and J ends, which lost 1 base and 2 bases, there was a span of 10 bases. The germline V gene encodes CDR1 SGHRS and CDR2 YFSETQ. As DNA, the CDR3 is TGCGCCAGCAGCTTGATGGGGCTTACTGGGGCCAACGTCCTGACTTTC. It codes for CASSLMGLTGANVLTF.

This clonotype showed up just a few times. This chain connects TRBV20-1 to TRBJ2-3; 7 bases map to TRBD2. Germline CDR1 DFQATT, CDR2 SNEGSKA (reference sequence). Trimming at V came to 7 bases and at J to 2 bases, leaving 6 bases not matched to a gene. The CDR3 spans 13 residues. In nucleotides, the CDR3 is TGCAGTGAGCAAGCGGGGAACACAGATACGCAGTATTTT. Its protein product is CSEQAGNTDTQYF.

The chain uses TRBV20-1 and TRBJ2-7; maybe TRBD1 (6 bases). In germline, CDR1 is DFQATT, CDR2 SNEGSKA (reference sequence). The CDR3 spans 14 residues. Trimming took 6 bases from V and 5 from J, leaving 20 bases between them. The CDR3 sequence is CSAIDRLHVHEQYF. The CDR3 region has the DNA TGCAGTGCAATCGACAGGCTTCACGTCCACGAGCAGTACTTC.

The gene calls are TRBV7-9 and TRBJ2-3; D uncertain. V shed 5 bases and J shed 2 bases, with 14 bases lying between them. CDR3 length equals 15 residues. Germline values: CDR1 SEHNR, CDR2 FQNEAQ (reference sequence). In DNA, the CDR3 is TGTGCCAGCAGCCATAGCATGATTAACACAGATACGCAGTATTTT. Translated: CASSHSMINTDTQYF.

This clonotype was seen a handful of times. The V gene is TRBV5-1, the J gene TRBJ2-1; TRBD2 agrees at 8 bases. The CDR3 consists of 16 residues. V dropped 5 bases and J dropped 3; count of bases not matched to a gene: 10. Germline V gives CDR1 SGHRS, CDR2 YFSETQ. The CDR3 DNA reads TGCGCCAGCAGTACATCTCCGGGACTAGTCTACAATGAGCAGTTCTTC. It specifies CASSTSPGLVYNEQFF.

This clonotype was recorded many times. The V call is TRBV20-1, the J call TRBJ1-3, with TRBD1 as a possible D gene (5 bases). CDR1 is DFQATT and CDR2 is SNEGSKA in the germline V gene (reference sequence). This CDR3 is 15 amino acids long. Between the trimmed V and J ends, which lost 0 bases and 3 bases, there was a span of 12 bases. CDR3 amino acids: CSARDGGRLGNTIYF. DNA for the CDR3: TGCAGTGCTAGAGATGGGGGAAGGCTTGGAAACACCATATATTTT.

This clonotype was counted at least ten times. This sequence joins TRBV27 and TRBJ2-7; 11 positions agree with TRBD2. Germline V gene data show CDR1 as MNHEY and CDR2 as SMNVEV (reference sequence). CDR3 length: 15 amino acids. V trimming: 5 bases; J trimming: 3 bases; junction bases outside the gene matches: 6. DNA for the CDR3: TGTGCCAGCAGTGCACTAGCGGGAGTACTCTACGAGCAGTACTTC. Translation gives CASSALAGVLYEQYF.

This clonotype has a handful of counts. This chain links TRBV12-3 or TRBV12-4 with TRBJ1-5; D call uncertain. The ends were cut back, 6 bases at V and 11 bases at J, with 14 bases in the middle. This CDR3 is built from 12 residues. This CDR3 reads CASSRIGLSQHF. CDR3 DNA sequence: TGTGCCAGCAGCCGCATAGGGTTGTCCCAGCATTTT.

Only a few counts were recorded for this clonotype. The V and J genes are TRBV7-2 and TRBJ1-1; 7 nucleotides agree with TRBD1. The CDR3 length is 12 residues. Germline CDR1 reads SGHTA; CDR2 reads FQGNSA. Trimming removed 5 bases from V and 8 bases from J; junction bases left unmatched: 5. The CDR3 nucleotides are TGTGCCAGCAGCCTGGACAGGCGCGAAGCTTTCTTT. This codes for CASSLDRREAFF.

The chain employs TRBV20-1 and TRBJ2-6; D is possibly TRBD2 (5 bases). The CDR3 consists of 16 residues. With 6 bases removed from V and 0 bases from J, the gap between germline ends came to 15 bases. Germline assignment: CDR1 DFQATT and CDR2 SNEGSKA (reference sequence). The chain's CDR3 is CSATRGKSSGANVLTF. The CDR3 nucleotides read TGCAGTGCCACACGAGGGAAGAGCTCTGGGGCCAACGTCCTGACTTTC.

This clonotype came up a few times. The genes are TRBV20-1 and TRBJ2-2, with 7 bases lining up with TRBD1. CDR3 length equals 18 residues. Losses at the gene ends were 0 bases for V and 1 base for J; bases not matched to a gene: 11. The germline gives CDR1 DFQATT, CDR2 SNEGSKA (reference sequence). CDR3 sequence reads: CSARDPSPGQKNTGELFF. The CDR3 DNA reads as TGCAGTGCTAGAGATCCATCCCCGGGACAGAAGAACACCGGGGAGCTGTTTTTT.

In this sample, this clonotype turned up many times. The chain recombines TRBV12-3 or TRBV12-4 with TRBJ2-7; unclear D gene. The CDR3 spans 13 residues. V lost 4 bases, J lost 1 base, and 8 bases lay in between. CDR3 nucleotides: TGTGCCAGCAGTTCTGACAAGTCCTACGAGCAGTACTTC. Amino acid sequence: CASSSDKSYEQYF.

This clonotype was counted a few times. The CDR3 spells CASSPQGVGYTF. The CDR3 DNA is TGTGCCAGCAGTCCGCAGGGAGTCGGCTACACCTTC. V is TRBV12-3 or TRBV12-4 and J is TRBJ1-2, with D perhaps TRBD1 (5 bases). The CDR3 loop spans 12 amino acids. Trimming pared 5 bases from V and 8 bases from J, leaving 12 bases between.

The chain uses TRBV7-9 and TRBJ1-3; D is possibly TRBD1 (5 bases). Germline CDR1 reads SEHNR; CDR2 reads FQNEAQ (reference sequence). CDR3 length: 16 amino acids. The V gene lost 5 bases and the J gene lost 3 bases, with 17 bases spanning the gap. CDR3 region: CASSQPNQGGGNTIYF. The CDR3 nucleotides are TGTGCCAGCAGCCAACCTAACCAGGGTGGTGGAAACACCATATATTTT.

This clonotype was recorded a few times. V usage is TRBV7-2 and J usage is TRBJ2-1; D is uncertain. V lost 5 bases, J lost 4 bases, and 9 bases lay in between. In germline, CDR1 is SGHTA, CDR2 FQGNSA. The CDR3 totals 13 residues. The CDR3 here is CASSATLYNEQFF. The CDR3 DNA is TGTGCCAGCAGCGCGACTCTGTACAATGAGCAGTTCTTC.

The rearrangement links TRBV7-9 to TRBJ1-1; TRBD1 aligns across 8 bases. With 2 bases clipped from V and 4 bases from J, the junction kept 3 bases outside the gene matches. CDR1 and CDR2 from the germline V gene are SEHNR and FQNEAQ (reference sequence). The CDR3 runs 14 residues. The CDR3 loop is CASSLKTGVTEAFF. The CDR3 DNA sequence: TGTGCCAGCAGCTTAAAGACAGGGGTCACTGAAGCTTTCTTT.

This clonotype was seen more than once but under ten times. The V call is TRBV27, the J call TRBJ2-3; D gene ambiguous. V lost 3 bases to trimming and J lost 0 bases, with 10 bases between them. Germline CDR1 reads MNHEY; CDR2 reads SMNVEV (reference sequence). The CDR3 has 15 amino acids. The CDR3 coding sequence is TGTGCCAGCAGTTTTCAAGGACGAAGCACAGATACGCAGTATTTT. Protein product: CASSFQGRSTDTQYF.

This rearrangement joins TRBV29-1 to TRBJ2-7; D is perhaps TRBD2 (5 bases). Germline assignment: CDR1 SQVTM and CDR2 ANQGSEA. The CDR3 has 13 residues. V was shortened by 4 bases and J by 4 bases, with 14 bases between the two germline ends. The CDR3 region has the DNA TGCAGCGTTGGGTACGGGGATAAGTACGAGCAGTACTTC. The encoded protein is CSVGYGDKYEQYF.

A word on this clonotype: A junction end diverges from the germline sequence, so it may reflect a read error. J is TRBJ1-2 and V is TRBV12-3 or TRBV12-4, with a tentative D call TRBD1 (5 bases). The CDR3 consists of 12 residues. The DNA of the CDR3 is TGTTCCAGCACCTTGGGACTCTATGGCTACACCTTC. This translates into CSSTLGLYGYTF.

The chain uses TRBV2 and TRBJ2-7; 13 positions match TRBD2. The junction had 4 bases not matched to a gene; V was cut back by 6 bases and J by 5 bases. The CDR3 covers 14 residues. Germline V gives CDR1 SNHLY, CDR2 FYNNEI. DNA for the CDR3: TGTGCCAGCAGCCTACTAGCGGGAGGGAACGAGCAGTACTTC. Translated: CASSLLAGGNEQYF.

This clonotype was observed a handful of times. This chain connects TRBV6-1 to TRBJ2-7; maybe TRBD2 (6 bases). The V gene lost 5 bases and the J gene lost 6 bases, with 14 bases spanning the gap. The CDR3 covers 13 residues. In germline, CDR1 is MNHNS, CDR2 SASEGT. CDR3 residues: CASSPGTESEQYF. The CDR3 DNA sequence: TGTGCCAGCAGTCCTGGGACTGAGTCCGAGCAGTACTTC.

This sequence joins TRBV14 and TRBJ2-1, with 13 positions matching TRBD2. Germline V gene sequence: CDR1 SGHDN, CDR2 FVKESK. V shed 4 bases, J shed 7 bases, and the junction held 16 bases outside the gene matches. The CDR3 extends over 19 amino acids. The CDR3 loop reads CASSPLLTSGRSWKNEQFF. Here the CDR3 DNA reads TGTGCCAGCAGCCCCCTCCTGACTAGCGGGAGGAGTTGGAAGAATGAGCAGTTCTTC.